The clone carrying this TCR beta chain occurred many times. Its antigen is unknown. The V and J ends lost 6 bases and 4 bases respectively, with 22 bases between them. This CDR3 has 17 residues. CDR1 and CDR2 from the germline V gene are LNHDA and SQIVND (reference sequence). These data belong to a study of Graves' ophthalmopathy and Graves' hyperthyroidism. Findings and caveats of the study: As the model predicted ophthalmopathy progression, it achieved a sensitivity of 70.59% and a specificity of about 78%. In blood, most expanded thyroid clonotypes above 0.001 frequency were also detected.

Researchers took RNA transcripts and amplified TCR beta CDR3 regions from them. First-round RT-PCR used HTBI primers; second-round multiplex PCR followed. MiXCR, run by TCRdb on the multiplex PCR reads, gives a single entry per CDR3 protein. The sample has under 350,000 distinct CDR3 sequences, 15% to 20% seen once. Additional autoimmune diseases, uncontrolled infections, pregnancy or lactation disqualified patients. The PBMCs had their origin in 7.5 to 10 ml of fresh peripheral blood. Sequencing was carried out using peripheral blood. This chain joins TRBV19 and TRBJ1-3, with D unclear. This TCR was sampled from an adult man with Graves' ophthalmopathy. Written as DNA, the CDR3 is TGTGCCAGTAGAACCTTCGGGTCGGGAAGTGCCGGAAACACCATATATTTT. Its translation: CASRTFGSGSAGNTIYF.